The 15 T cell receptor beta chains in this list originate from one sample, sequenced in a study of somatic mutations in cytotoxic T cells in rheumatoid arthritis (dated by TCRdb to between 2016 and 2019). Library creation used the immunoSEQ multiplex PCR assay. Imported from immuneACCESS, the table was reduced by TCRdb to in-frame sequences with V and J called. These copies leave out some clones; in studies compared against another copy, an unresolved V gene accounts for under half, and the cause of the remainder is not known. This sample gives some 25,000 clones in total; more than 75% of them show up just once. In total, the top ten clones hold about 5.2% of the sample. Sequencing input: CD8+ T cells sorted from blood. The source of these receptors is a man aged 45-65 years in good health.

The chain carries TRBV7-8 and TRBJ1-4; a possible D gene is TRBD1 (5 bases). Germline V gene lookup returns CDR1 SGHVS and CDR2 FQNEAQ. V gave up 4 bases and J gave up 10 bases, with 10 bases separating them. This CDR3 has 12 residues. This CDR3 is CASSSGRGKLFF. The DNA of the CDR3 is TGTGCCAGCAGCTCCGGGAGGGGAAAACTGTTTTTT.

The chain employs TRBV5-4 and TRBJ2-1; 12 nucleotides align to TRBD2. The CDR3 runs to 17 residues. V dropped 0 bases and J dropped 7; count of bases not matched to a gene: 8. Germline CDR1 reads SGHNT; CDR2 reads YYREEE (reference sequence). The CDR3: CASSLGRLAGAGNEQFF. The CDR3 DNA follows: TGTGCCAGCAGCTTGGGCCGACTAGCGGGAGCAGGGAATGAGCAGTTCTTC.

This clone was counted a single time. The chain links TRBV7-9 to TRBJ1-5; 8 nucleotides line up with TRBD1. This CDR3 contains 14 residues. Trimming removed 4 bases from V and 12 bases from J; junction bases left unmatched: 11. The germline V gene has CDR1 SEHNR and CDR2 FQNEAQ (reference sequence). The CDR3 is CASSSEDRALDQHF. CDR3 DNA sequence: TGTGCCAGCAGCTCGGAGGACAGGGCTCTGGACCAGCATTTT.

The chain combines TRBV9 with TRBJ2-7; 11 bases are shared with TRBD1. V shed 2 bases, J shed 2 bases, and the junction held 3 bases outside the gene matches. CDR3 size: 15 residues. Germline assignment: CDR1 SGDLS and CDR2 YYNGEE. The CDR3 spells CASSVGQGETYEQYF. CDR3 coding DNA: TGTGCCAGCAGCGTGGGACAGGGGGAAACCTACGAGCAGTACTTC. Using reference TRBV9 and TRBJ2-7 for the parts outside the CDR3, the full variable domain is DSGVTQTPKHLITATGQRVTLRCSPRSGDLSVYWYQQSLDQGLQFLIQYYNGEERAKGNILERFSAQQFPDLHSELNLSSLELGDSALYFCASSVGQGETYEQYFGPGTRLTVT.

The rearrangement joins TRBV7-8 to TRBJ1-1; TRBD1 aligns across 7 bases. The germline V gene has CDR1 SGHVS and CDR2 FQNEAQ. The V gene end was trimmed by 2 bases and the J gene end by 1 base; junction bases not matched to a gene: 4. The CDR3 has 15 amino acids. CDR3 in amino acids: CASSLTGVPNTEAFF. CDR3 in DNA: TGTGCCAGCAGCTTAACAGGGGTACCGAACACTGAAGCTTTCTTT.

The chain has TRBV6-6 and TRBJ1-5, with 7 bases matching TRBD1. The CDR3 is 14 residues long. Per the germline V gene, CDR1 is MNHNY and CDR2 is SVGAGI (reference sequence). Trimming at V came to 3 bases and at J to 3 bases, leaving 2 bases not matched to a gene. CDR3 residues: CASSYTGANQPQHF. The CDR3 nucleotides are TGTGCCAGCAGTTATACAGGGGCCAATCAGCCCCAGCATTTT.

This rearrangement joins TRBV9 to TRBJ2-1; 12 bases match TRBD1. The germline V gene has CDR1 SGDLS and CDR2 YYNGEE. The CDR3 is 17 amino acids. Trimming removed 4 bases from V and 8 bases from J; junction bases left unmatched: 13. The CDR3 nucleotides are TGTGCCAGCAGCCTTTTTTCCGGGACAGGGGGCATCGATGAGCAGTTCTTC. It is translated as CASSLFSGTGGIDEQFF.

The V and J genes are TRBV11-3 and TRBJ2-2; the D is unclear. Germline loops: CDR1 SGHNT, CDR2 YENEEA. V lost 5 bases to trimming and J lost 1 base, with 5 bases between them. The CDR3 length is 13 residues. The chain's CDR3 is CASSPENTGELFF. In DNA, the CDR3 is TGTGCCAGCAGCCCAGAGAACACCGGGGAGCTGTTTTTT.

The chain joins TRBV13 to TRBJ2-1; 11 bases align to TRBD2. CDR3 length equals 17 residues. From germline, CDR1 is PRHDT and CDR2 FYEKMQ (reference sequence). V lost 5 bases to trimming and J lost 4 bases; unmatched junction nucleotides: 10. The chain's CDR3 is CASSPFGTSGSYNEQFF. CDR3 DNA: TGTGCCAGCAGCCCCTTTGGGACTAGCGGTAGTTACAATGAGCAGTTCTTC.

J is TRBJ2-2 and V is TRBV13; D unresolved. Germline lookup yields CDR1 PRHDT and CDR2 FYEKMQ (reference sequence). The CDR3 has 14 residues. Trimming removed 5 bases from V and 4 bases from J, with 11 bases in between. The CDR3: CASSPGRRTGELFF. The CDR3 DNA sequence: TGTGCCAGCAGCCCCGGACGTCGCACCGGGGAGCTGTTTTTT. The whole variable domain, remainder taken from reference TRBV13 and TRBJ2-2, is AAGVIQSPRHLIKEKRETATLKCYPIPRHDTVYWYQQGPGQDPQFLISFYEKMQSDKGSIPDRFSAQQFSDYHSELNMSSLELGDSALYFCASSPGRRTGELFFGEGSRLTVL.

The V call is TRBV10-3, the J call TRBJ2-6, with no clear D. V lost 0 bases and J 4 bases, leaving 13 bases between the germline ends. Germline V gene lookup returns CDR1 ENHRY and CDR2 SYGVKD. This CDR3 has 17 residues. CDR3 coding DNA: TGTGCCATCAGTGAGTCGGGTAGGGCCCCCGGGGCCAACGTCCTGACTTTC. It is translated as CAISESGRAPGANVLTF.

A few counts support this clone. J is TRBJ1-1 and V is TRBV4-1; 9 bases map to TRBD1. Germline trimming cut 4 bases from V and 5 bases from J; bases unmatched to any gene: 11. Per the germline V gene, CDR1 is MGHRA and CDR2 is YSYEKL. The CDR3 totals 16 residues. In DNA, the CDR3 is TGCGCCAGCAGCCCCCAGACAGGGGGAAGTAGGACTGAAGCTTTCTTT. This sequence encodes CASSPQTGGSRTEAFF.

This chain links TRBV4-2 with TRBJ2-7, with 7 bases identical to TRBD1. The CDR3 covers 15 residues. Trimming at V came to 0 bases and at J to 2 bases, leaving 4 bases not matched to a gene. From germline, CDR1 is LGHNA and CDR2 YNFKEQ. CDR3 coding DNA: TGTGCCAGCAGCCAAGATCCGGGGACAGCCTACGAGCAGTACTTC. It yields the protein CASSQDPGTAYEQYF.

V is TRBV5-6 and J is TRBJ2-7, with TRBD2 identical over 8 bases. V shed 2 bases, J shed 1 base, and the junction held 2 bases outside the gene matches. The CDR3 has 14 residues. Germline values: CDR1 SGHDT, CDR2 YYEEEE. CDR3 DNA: TGTGCCAGCAGCTTAGGCGGGAGGTCCTACGAGCAGTACTTC. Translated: CASSLGGRSYEQYF.

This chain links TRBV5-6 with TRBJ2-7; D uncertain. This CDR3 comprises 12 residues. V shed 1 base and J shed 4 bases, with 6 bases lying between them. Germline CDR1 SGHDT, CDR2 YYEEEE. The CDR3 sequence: CASSLTEYEQYF. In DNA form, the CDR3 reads TGTGCCAGCAGCTTGACAGAGTACGAGCAGTACTTC.